What follows are 10 T cell receptor beta chains derived from one specimen sequenced in a study of CD8 T cells in Susac syndrome. RNA amounts of about 0.5 to 1 ug underwent reverse transcription with random hexamers. Each CDR3 protein gets one entry after TCRdb re-called the immunoSEQ multiplex PCR reads with MiXCR. The repertoire has just over 300,000 distinct CDR3 sequences, 92% of them found once; the top ten carry about 0.07%. Sequenced: CD4+ T cells from PBMCs. The receptor source for this set is a human donor with multiple sclerosis.

V is TRBV14 and J is TRBJ1-1; D remains ambiguous. CDR3 length: 14 amino acids. Trimming cost V 11 bases and J 0 bases, with 16 bases left between them. Germline V gene sequence: CDR1 SGHDN, CDR2 FVKESK. Here the CDR3 DNA reads TGTGCCCAAGGTCATCCCGGTATGAACACTGAAGCTTTCTTT. Protein sequence: CAQGHPGMNTEAFF.

This clonotype was detected once. The chain employs TRBV27 and TRBJ2-1, with 9 bases identical to TRBD2. Germline CDR1 and CDR2: MNHEY and SMNVEV (reference sequence). CDR3 length: 14 residues. J lost 10 bases, V lost 3 bases, and 7 bases had no gene match. The CDR3: CASSLKVAGAEQFF. CDR3 in DNA: TGTGCCAGCAGTTTGAAGGTAGCGGGAGCAGAGCAGTTCTTC.

This chain links TRBV7-2 with TRBJ1-2; no definite D call. The CDR3 has 12 amino acids. Germline CDR1 and CDR2: SGHTA and FQGNSA. V was trimmed by 5 bases and J by 4 bases, leaving 8 bases between them. The CDR3 protein is CASSTTLYGYTF. The CDR3 DNA sequence: TGTGCCAGCAGCACGACCCTCTATGGCTACACCTTC.

This chain joins TRBV9 and TRBJ2-5; 9 bases are shared with TRBD1. The V gene end was trimmed by 0 bases and the J gene end by 4 bases; junction bases not matched to a gene: 4. The length of the CDR3 is 15 residues. Per germline, CDR1 SGDLS and CDR2 YYNGEE. CDR3 DNA: TGTGCCAGCAGCGTAGACAGGGGGCTTGGAGAGACCCAGTACTTC. Amino acid sequence: CASSVDRGLGETQYF.

V is TRBV6-1 and J is TRBJ2-7, with a tentative D call TRBD2 (6 bases). Per the germline V gene, CDR1 is MNHNS and CDR2 is SASEGT. Trimming removed 7 bases from V and 5 bases from J, with 30 bases in between. The CDR3 totals 18 residues. The CDR3 nucleotides are TGTGCCAGCACGCCTTCCCTCTGGGACTCCAAGCTTCCTAACGAGCAGTACTTC. This translates into CASTPSLWDSKLPNEQYF.

This rearrangement joins TRBV9 to TRBJ1-1; D is ambiguous. The CDR3 spans 13 residues. V dropped 0 bases and J dropped 7 bases, with 10 bases sitting between them. Germline V gene lookup returns CDR1 SGDLS and CDR2 YYNGEE. The chain's CDR3 is CASSVGPTNEAFF. The CDR3 region has the DNA TGTGCCAGCAGCGTAGGGCCGACCAATGAAGCTTTCTTT. The full variable domain, with the rest looked up from reference TRBV9 and TRBJ1-1, is DSGVTQTPKHLITATGQRVTLRCSPRSGDLSVYWYQQSLDQGLQFLIQYYNGEERAKGNILERFSAQQFPDLHSELNLSSLELGDSALYFCASSVGPTNEAFFGQGTRLTVV.

The chain carries TRBV7-9 and TRBJ2-5; 10 bases align to TRBD2. The CDR3 contains 15 residues. J was trimmed by 0 bases and V by 6 bases; bases with no gene match: 4. Germline V lookup: CDR1 SEHNR, CDR2 FQNEAQ (reference sequence). This CDR3 reads CASRSTSGYQETQYF. The CDR3, as DNA: TGTGCCAGCAGATCGACTAGCGGGTACCAAGAGACCCAGTACTTC.

V is TRBV12-3 or TRBV12-4 and J is TRBJ2-2, with D perhaps TRBD1 (6 bases). Trimming removed 6 bases at V and 5 bases at J, with 10 bases between. This CDR3 region has 13 residues. The CDR3 DNA is TGTGCCAGCAGAAGTACAGGGACCGGGGAGCTGTTTTTT. Its protein is CASRSTGTGELFF.

The genes are TRBV18 and TRBJ2-2, with TRBD1 matching 7 bases. Germline CDR1 and CDR2: KGHSH and LQKENI. With V trimmed by 5 bases and J by 5 bases, 2 bases remained unmatched. The CDR3 length is 13 residues. The CDR3 spells CASSTGETGELFF. The DNA of the CDR3 is TGTGCCAGCTCAACAGGGGAGACCGGGGAGCTGTTTTTT. The complete variable domain, with remaining parts taken from reference TRBV18 and TRBJ2-2, reads NAGVMQNPRHLVRRRGQEARLRCSPMKGHSHVYWYRQLPEEGLKFMVYLQKENIIDESGMPKERFSAEFPKEGPSILRIQQVVRGDSAAYFCASSTGETGELFFGEGSRLTVL.

The CDR3 sequence: CASNLNTGELFF. CDR3 nucleotide sequence: TGTGCCAGTAACCTAAACACCGGGGAGCTGTTTTTT. J is TRBJ2-2 and V is TRBV19; D gene ambiguous. CDR1 is LNHDA and CDR2 is SQIVND in the germline V gene (reference sequence). The CDR3 runs 12 residues. Trimming stripped 7 bases from V and 2 bases from J, with 5 bases between.